This TCR beta chain was documented in a study of glioma-infiltrating T cells after dendritic cell vaccination. Study conclusions and caveats: Patients with more pretreatment TILs had longer time to progression and survival. Survival was not directly related to TCR clonality in these patients.

Concerning this clone: Its antigen remains unidentified.

The CDR3 has 20 residues. The germline CDR1 and CDR2 sequences are SGHRS and YFSETQ. V lost 2 bases, J lost 8 bases, and 25 bases stayed unmatched. Indicated time point: after dendritic cell vaccination, including at tumor progression/relapse. Input was about 2 ug genomic DNA, or all available if less. Amplification used 60 V beta primers and 13 J beta primers. The assay was immunoSEQ multiplex PCR, and TCRdb's table has in-frame clones only and misses some. The sample carries roughly 85,000 clones, 85% recorded once. The chain is built from TRBV5-1 and TRBJ1-2; 9 bases align to TRBD1. The clonotype was recovered from a human donor with glioblastoma. Here the sequenced sample was blood, taken after dendritic cell vaccination. CDR3 nucleotide sequence: TGCGCCAGCAGCTTTGAGTTAGCCGGGTCCATGGTCGGACAGGGGCAGGGCTACACCTTC. As protein: CASSFELAGSMVGQGQGYTF.